This T cell receptor (beta chain) is from a study of cytomegalovirus exposure and HLA in healthy donors. Study-wide findings and caveats: Most subjects had HLA-A and HLA-B alleles reportedly predicted accurately by TCR beta sequences. It was approximately 160 TCR beta chains that were listed as cytomegalovirus-associated.

The PCR was carried out with 60 Vbeta primers and 13 Jbeta primers. Per the original data handling: A later analysis tallied approximately 87 million unique TCR beta chains, approximately 11 million of them shared. TCRdb keeps only in-frame clones here, not all; method: immunoSEQ multiplex PCR. The V and J calls and the clone size are those of that table, but D and trimming were determined from the DNA. Of 80,000 to 95,000 clones listed, about four fifths are singletons. The germline CDR1 and CDR2 sequences are SQVTM and ANQGSEA. The V gene end was trimmed by 4 bases and the J gene end by 9 bases; junction bases not matched to a gene: 7. The CDR3 runs 13 residues. This clone was observed many times. No antigen is known for it.

The chain couples TRBV29-1 to TRBJ2-1; 9 bases match TRBD2. This TCR derives from a young woman in good health and CMV-seropositive. The sample comprised PBMCs. The CDR3 region is CSVGSSGTSEQFF. The CDR3 DNA follows: TGCAGCGTTGGATCTAGCGGGACCAGTGAGCAGTTCTTC.